The sequence of this T cell receptor (beta chain) was determined in a study of CD8+ T cells in alopecia areata (dated by TCRdb to the late 2010s). For the study in its entirety: Treated patients were enrolled in an open-label pilot trial of oral tofacitinib at 5 to 10 mg twice daily for moderate-to-severe alopecia areata. Patients stayed on tofacitinib for 6 to 18 months and then had 6 months of follow-up off drug so that delayed response and recurrence could be assessed. The SALT score, which quantifies the percentage of affected scalp surface area, was used to measure disease severity in treated patients. In both human patients and the C3H/HeJ mouse model, the study applied high-throughput TCRbeta sequencing to look at T cell clonal expansion in alopecia areata. Human TCRbeta sequencing covered scalp tissue and sorted CD4+ and CD8+ peripheral blood T cells from patchy and totalis/universalis alopecia areata patients and healthy controls. Biopsies were taken from tofacitinib-treated patients at baseline and again at 4 and 24 weeks into treatment, and several of those patients also had a later scalp biopsy. Scalp clonality was compared across normal scalp (n=4), patchy alopecia areata scalp (n=8), and alopecia totalis/universalis scalp (n=8). RNA was obtained with the PAXgene miRNA kit for fixed scalp, the miRNeasy kit for PBMCs, and the RNeasy kit for mouse skin. Amplification of TCRbeta CDR3 regions was done by immunoSEQ multiplex PCR using 35 Vbeta forward primers and 13 Jbeta reverse primers. Summary of the overall study and its limitations: Unlike mouse skin, where gammadelta T cells dominate, normal human skin contains resident alphabeta T cells that get sequenced too, which complicates analysis of the scalp TCR repertoire. During tofacitinib treatment, many expanded lesional clones remained in scalp and blood, and this persistence may partly explain relapse after treatment is stopped. Because the treated cohort was small and had just a single nonresponder, larger studies are needed to establish links between baseline CD8+ expansion and response. Compared with mice, TCR sequences shared between patients were less clear, possibly partly because of HLA diversity across the patient population. Compared with normal scalp, lesional scalp had higher clonality and more expanded CD8+ clones, particularly in alopecia totalis/universalis, a pattern that suggests antigenic drive. Tofacitinib significantly lowered scalp clonality and the number of expanded CD8+ clones among the top 100 scalp clones.

Including the terminal cysteine and phenylalanine, the CDR3 comprises 18 residues. The retained sequence is limited to the CDR3, 54 bases, with the frame set at the first base. V is pruned by 2 bases and J by 7 bases, leaving 18 bases of the junction without a gene match. For CDR1 and CDR2, the germline V gene lists MRHNA and SNTAGT. Points on this clone: The antigen it recognizes is unknown. Base qualities are not at hand, and no much larger clone is one base apart.

The treatment or condition label for this specimen denotes: oral pan-JAK inhibitor, 5-10 mg twice daily. Lesional scalp punch biopsies and peripheral blood were obtained from alopecia areata patients. PBMCs were isolated by density centrifugation and stained for CD3, CD4 and CD8, and CD4+ and CD8+ T cells were sorted on a FACSAria. Libraries were made using the immunoSEQ multiplex PCR assay. For TCR sequencing, RNA was extracted from every sample and reverse transcribed into cDNA to serve as template. SuperScript III was used for first-strand cDNA synthesis, primed with a 2:1 mix of oligo-dT and random hexamers. A synthetic immune receptor repertoire was used to gauge amplification bias, and whatever bias remained was removed computationally. On the study's bioinformatics: After raw reads were preprocessed to remove errors, the CDR3 was defined following IMGT conventions as running from the conserved cysteine to phenylalanine. Clonality was calculated as 1 minus Shannon entropy normalized by log2 of the number of productive unique TCRs. CD4 or CD8 identity of scalp clones was inferred by cross-referencing scalp TCRbeta sequences with sorted blood CD4 and CD8 repertoires. Entries here come from immuneACCESS through TCRdb and include only in-frame sequences with V and J called. Some clones fail to appear in such tables; in the studies checked, an unresolved V gene covers under half of the shortfall, and the cause of the remainder is unknown. That table is the source of V, J and clone size, and D and trimming were worked out from the DNA. Within this sample are some 170,000 clones, with 58% of them counted one time only. The ten largest clones take up approximately 16% of the sample.

The chain links TRBV6-4 with TRBJ2-7, with TRBD1 identical over 9 junction bases. The source material was CD4+ T cells sorted from blood, sampled at approximately week 60, from a patient treated with tofacitinib. The source of this sequence is a human donor with alopecia areata. The nucleotide sequence reads TGTGCCAGCAGTGACCCCGGGACAGGGCAACTTTTTTCGCGGGAGCAGTACTTC. The encoded protein is CASSDPGTGQLFSREQYF.